These T cell receptor beta chains were read from a single sample in a study of blood T cell repertoires in COVID-19. Using immunoSEQ multiplex PCR, the repertoire was profiled, and TCRdb retains in-frame clones only, with some absent. The sample holds more than 200,000 clones, approximately 80% seen once. Sequenced input: peripheral blood. These receptors were collected from a woman aged 40 to 50 who had recovered from COVID-19. Both conserved end residues are part of each CDR3. A D gene is named only where the DNA matches it firmly. The size of a clone is reported for some rows only, either as once, few or many, or as a class for expanded clones.

clone size | J gene | D gene | V gene | CDR3 DNA | CDR3 protein
few | TRBJ2-7 | NA | TRBV13 | TGTGCCAGCAGCTTAGGCATAGCTGTCGAGCAGTACTTC | CASSLGIAVEQYF
NA | TRBJ1-1 | TRBD1 | TRBV27 | TGTGCCAGCAGTTTAATGACAGGGGGCACTGAAGCTTTCTTT | CASSLMTGGTEAFF
few | TRBJ2-2 | NA | TRBV2 | TGTGCCAGCAGTGAGGGGACGGGACTCCCCGGGGAGCTGTTTTTT | CASSEGTGLPGELFF
NA | TRBJ2-3 | TRBD1 | TRBV19 | TGTGCCAGTAGTGGGACAGGGATCGATACGCAGTATTTT | CASSGTGIDTQYF
NA | TRBJ2-7 | TRBD2 | TRBV2 | TGTGCCAGCAGTGCATCTTGGGAGGGATACGAGCAGTACTTC | CASSASWEGYEQYF
few | TRBJ1-4 | TRBD1 | TRBV4-3 | TGCGCCAGCAGCCCCCGGTCCGGGACAGGGGATGAAAAACTGTTTTTT | CASSPRSGTGDEKLFF
NA | TRBJ2-1 | NA | TRBV5-1 | TGCGCCAGCAGCCCAAACAGGGGGGGATCCTACAATGAGCAGTTCTTC | CASSPNRGGSYNEQFF
NA | TRBJ1-1 | NA | TRBV3-1/TRBV3-2 | TGTGCCAGCAGCCAAGCGGAGGCTGAAGCTTTCTTT | CASSQAEAEAFF
NA | TRBJ1-6 | TRBD1 | TRBV3-1/TRBV3-2 | TGTGCCAGCAGCCCCCGCGGGACAGATTCACCCCTCCACTTT | CASSPRGTDSPLHF
few | TRBJ2-7 | TRBD1 | TRBV7-9 | TGTGCCAGCAGCTGGGGCACAGGGGAATCCGAGCAGTACTTC | CASSWGTGESEQYF
NA | TRBJ2-5 | TRBD2 | TRBV11-2 | TGTGCCAGCAGCTTCATATTCGGGGGGGTAGAGACCCAGTACTTC | CASSFIFGGVETQYF
NA | TRBJ2-3 | TRBD2 | TRBV5-4 | TGTGCCAGCAGCACCGGGACTAGCGGGGGGGCGAGGGATACGCAGTATTTT | CASSTGTSGGARDTQYF
NA | TRBJ1-3 | TRBD1 | TRBV7-2 | TGTGCCAGCAGCGACCGGACAGGGGGTACCGGAAACACCATATATTTT | CASSDRTGGTGNTIYF
NA | TRBJ1-6 | NA | TRBV30 | TGTGCCTGGAGTTCCGGGACACCAAATTCACCCCTCCACTTT | CAWSSGTPNSPLHF
NA | TRBJ2-6 | TRBD1 | TRBV4-3 | TGCGCCAGCAGCCGGGACAGCAGCTCTGGGGCCAACGTCCTGACTTTC | CASSRDSSSGANVLTF
NA | TRBJ1-1 | TRBD1 | TRBV5-6 | TGTGCCAGCAGCTTGGGACAGGGGGTGTTGAACACTGAAGCTTTCTTT | CASSLGQGVLNTEAFF
NA | TRBJ2-3 | NA | TRBV7-2 | TGTGCCAGCAGCTTAGTAAGGGGTTCAGATACGCAGTATTTT | CASSLVRGSDTQYF
NA | TRBJ2-7 | NA | TRBV6-2/TRBV6-3 | TGTGCCAGCAGTTACTCGATTGACCCCCGGGACTTCCATTACGAGCAGTACTTC | CASSYSIDPRDFHYEQYF
NA | TRBJ2-1 | NA | TRBV19 | TGTGCCAGTAGTATATACAGGGCTAATGAGCAGTTCTTC | CASSIYRANEQFF
NA | TRBJ1-6 | NA | TRBV5-6 | TGTGCCAGCAGCTTCGACACGGGGGGTGATTCACCCCTCCACTTT | CASSFDTGGDSPLHF
once | TRBJ2-1 | NA | TRBV19 | TGTGCCAGTAGTATACCCCTAGGCAATGAGCAGTTCTTC | CASSIPLGNEQFF
few | TRBJ1-6 | NA | TRBV9 | TGTGCCAGCAGCGTAAGGCAGGGACTGGGTTCACCCCTCCACTTT | CASSVRQGLGSPLHF
NA | TRBJ2-7 | NA | TRBV7-8 | TGTGCCAGCAGCGCAGCACAGGCCTCCTACGAGCAGTACTTC | CASSAAQASYEQYF
NA | TRBJ2-7 | TRBD1 | TRBV7-2 | TGTGCCAGCAGCCTAGACAGGGGCCCGATCTACGAGCAGTACTTC | CASSLDRGPIYEQYF
NA | TRBJ2-7 | NA | TRBV5-1 | TGCGCCAGCAGCTTGGGGCGGGCGGGGGCGGCTTCCTACGAGCAGTACTTC | CASSLGRAGAASYEQYF
NA | TRBJ2-2 | TRBD1 | TRBV4-3 | TGCGCCACTCAGCAGGACAGGGATACCGGGGAGCTGTTTTTT | CATQQDRDTGELFF
few | TRBJ2-3 | TRBD2 | TRBV7-2 | TGTGCCAGCAGCTTAAACGGGGGGGTCGGAGATACGCAGTATTTT | CASSLNGGVGDTQYF
NA | TRBJ2-7 | NA | TRBV9 | TGTGCCAGCAGCGTTGAGGAGGACTACGAGCAGTACTTC | CASSVEEDYEQYF
few | TRBJ1-3 | NA | TRBV5-1 | TGCGCCAGCAGCTCCGGTGCCTCTGGAAACACCATATATTTT | CASSSGASGNTIYF
many | TRBJ1-6 | TRBD1 | TRBV7-6 | TGTGCCAGCAGCTCAGGACAGGGAGGTTCACCCCTCCACTTT | CASSSGQGGSPLHF
NA | TRBJ2-3 | TRBD2 | TRBV9 | TGTGCCAGCAGCCCGGGACTAGTGGGGAGTGGAGATACGCAGTATTTT | CASSPGLVGSGDTQYF
NA | TRBJ2-1 | NA | TRBV2 | TGTGCCAGCAAGAGGGACATCAACAATGAGCAGTTCTTC | CASKRDINNEQFF
once | TRBJ1-6 | NA | TRBV3-1/TRBV3-2 | TGTGCCAGCAGTCAAAATACGGATTCACCCCTCCACTTT | CASSQNTDSPLHF
NA | TRBJ2-3 | TRBD2 | TRBV19 | TGTGCCAGTAGTTGGGGACTAGCGGACTCTAGCACAGATACGCAGTATTTT | CASSWGLADSSTDTQYF
few | TRBJ1-2 | NA | TRBV3-1/TRBV3-2 | TGTGCCAGCAGCCAAGCCGCGGACTATGGCTACACCTTC | CASSQAADYGYTF
once | TRBJ2-5 | NA | TRBV5-1 | TGCGCCAGCAGCTTCCAGGGTGAGGAGACCCAGTACTTC | CASSFQGEETQYF
NA | TRBJ2-2 | TRBD1 | TRBV7-6 | TGTGCCAGCAGAGACCTGGGACAGGAGAACACCGGGGAGCTGTTTTTT | CASRDLGQENTGELFF
once | TRBJ1-2 | NA | TRBV6-2/TRBV6-3 | TGTGCCAGCAGCCGCGCGGGCCTCTATGGCTACACCTTC | CASSRAGLYGYTF
NA | TRBJ1-2 | NA | TRBV6-5 | TGTGCCAGCAGCCCCGGGAGACTCTATGGCTACACCTTC | CASSPGRLYGYTF
NA | TRBJ1-5 | TRBD1 | TRBV19 | TGTGCCAGTAGTTTGACAGGGGATAGCAATCAGCCCCAGCATTTT | CASSLTGDSNQPQHF
NA | TRBJ1-5 | NA | TRBV3-1/TRBV3-2 | TGTGCCAGCAGCCAAGATGGAGGTCACCAGCCCCAGCATTTT | CASSQDGGHQPQHF
once | TRBJ2-1 | TRBD1 | TRBV6-2/TRBV6-3 | TGTGCCAGCAGTCGGACAGGTCTCGACAATGAGCAGTTCTTC | CASSRTGLDNEQFF
NA | TRBJ2-7 | TRBD1 | TRBV11-2 | TGTGCCAGCAGCTGGGGACAGCCTTCCTACGAGCAGTACTTC | CASSWGQPSYEQYF
NA | TRBJ1-1 | NA | TRBV18 | TGTGCCAGCTCACCCTCGGGACAAGGTGAAGCTTTCTTT | CASSPSGQGEAFF
NA | TRBJ1-1 | NA | TRBV10-3 | TGTGCCATCACCCCGACTGAGAACACTGAAGCTTTCTTT | CAITPTENTEAFF
NA | TRBJ1-6 | NA | TRBV6-6 | TGTGCCACGCAGGGCAGCTCCTATAATTCACCCCTCCACTTT | CATQGSSYNSPLHF
NA | TRBJ2-1 | TRBD2 | TRBV6-5 | TGTGCCAGCAGTTCGGGACTACCTTCGGTCAATGAGCAGTTCTTC | CASSSGLPSVNEQFF
NA | TRBJ2-7 | TRBD1 | TRBV5-1 | TGCGCCAGCAGCTCCGGGACAGGGGTTGGCGAGCAGTACTTC | CASSSGTGVGEQYF